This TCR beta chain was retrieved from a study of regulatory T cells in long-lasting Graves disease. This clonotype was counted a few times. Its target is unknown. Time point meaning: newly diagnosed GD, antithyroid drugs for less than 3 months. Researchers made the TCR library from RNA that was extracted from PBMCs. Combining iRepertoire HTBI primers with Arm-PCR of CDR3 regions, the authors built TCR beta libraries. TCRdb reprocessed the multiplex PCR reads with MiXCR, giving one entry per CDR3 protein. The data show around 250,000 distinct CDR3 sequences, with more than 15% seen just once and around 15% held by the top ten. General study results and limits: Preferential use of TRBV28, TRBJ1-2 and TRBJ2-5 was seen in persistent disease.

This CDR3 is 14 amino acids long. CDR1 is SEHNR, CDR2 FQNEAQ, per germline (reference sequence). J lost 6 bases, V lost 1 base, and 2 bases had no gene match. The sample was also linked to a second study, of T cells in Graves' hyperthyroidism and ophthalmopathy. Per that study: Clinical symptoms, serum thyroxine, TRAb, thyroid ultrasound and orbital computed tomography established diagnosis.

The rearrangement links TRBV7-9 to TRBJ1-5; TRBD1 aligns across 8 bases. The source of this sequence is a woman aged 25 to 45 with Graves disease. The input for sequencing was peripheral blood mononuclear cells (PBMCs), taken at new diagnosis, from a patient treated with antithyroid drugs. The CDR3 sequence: CASSLDRGSQPQHF. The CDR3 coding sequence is TGTGCCAGCAGCTTAGACAGGGGGAGTCAGCCCCAGCATTTT.